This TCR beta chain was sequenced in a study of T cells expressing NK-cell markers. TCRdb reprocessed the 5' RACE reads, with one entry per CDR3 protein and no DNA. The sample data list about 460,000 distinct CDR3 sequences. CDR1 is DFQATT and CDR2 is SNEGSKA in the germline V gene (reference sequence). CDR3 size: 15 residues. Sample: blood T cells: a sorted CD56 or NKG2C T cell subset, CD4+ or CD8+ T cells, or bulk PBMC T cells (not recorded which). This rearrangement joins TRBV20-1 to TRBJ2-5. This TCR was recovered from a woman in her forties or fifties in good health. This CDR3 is CSARDSNSIVETQYF.